The 11 T cell receptor beta chains given below trace back to one sample, sequenced in a study of response to subunit inactivated influenza vaccine. One entry per CDR3 protein, called by TCRdb with MiXCR from the RT-PCR reads. The table records 600,000 to 700,000 distinct CDR3 sequences, approximately 14% of them present only once. Sequencing was performed on PBMCs from blood, taken less than 15 days before vaccination. Receptors were obtained from a man aged 45 to 65 who received an inactivated influenza vaccine.

In this sample, this clonotype turned up many times. V usage is TRBV4-3 and J usage is TRBJ1-2, with D possibly matching TRBD1 (6 bases). The CDR3 consists of 17 residues. Germline assignment: CDR1 LGHNA and CDR2 YSLEER. V was clipped by 1 base and J by 1 base, with 16 bases between them. In DNA form, the CDR3 reads TGCGCCAGCAGCCAAGCTGTTCCGGGACATAATAACTATGGCTACACCTTC. Protein: CASSQAVPGHNNYGYTF.

This chain joins TRBV7-9 and TRBJ2-7, with TRBD1 identical over 9 bases. V shed 5 bases and J 12 bases; nucleotides not matched to a gene: 11. This CDR3 comprises 13 residues. The germline V gene encodes CDR1 SEHNR and CDR2 FQNEAQ (reference sequence). The CDR3 nucleotides read TGTGCCAGCAGCCAGGACAGGGGAGGGCCCCCGTACTTC. This encodes CASSQDRGGPPYF.

This clonotype was counted a few times. V gene TRBV6-5 combines with J gene TRBJ2-2; either TRBD1 or TRBD2 may fit D (5 bases each). The germline gives CDR1 MNHEY, CDR2 SVGAGI. CDR3 length: 14 amino acids. V was shortened by 2 bases and J by 7 bases, with 11 bases between the two germline ends. CDR3 sequence (DNA): TGTGCCAGCAGTTACGGAGCAGGGAGCGGGGAGCTGTTTTTT. It codes for CASSYGAGSGELFF.

This clonotype was counted only a few times. This chain connects TRBV2 to TRBJ2-5, with D unclear. In germline, CDR1 is SNHLY, CDR2 FYNNEI. CDR3 length: 13 residues. Trimming pared 8 bases from V and 0 bases from J, leaving 10 bases between. CDR3 amino acids: CASGRENQETQYF. In DNA, the CDR3 is TGTGCCAGCGGTCGTGAAAACCAAGAGACCCAGTACTTC.

This clonotype was seen many times. The chain carries TRBV5-5 and TRBJ2-4; D remains ambiguous. The germline V gene has CDR1 SGHKS and CDR2 YYEKEE (reference sequence). CDR3 size: 14 residues. The ends were cut back, 1 base at V and 7 bases at J, with 12 bases in the middle. The DNA for the CDR3 is TGTGCCAGCAGCTTGTCTCCAGGAAAGAACATTCAGTACTTC. It codes for CASSLSPGKNIQYF.

This clonotype came up a few times. This sequence joins TRBV29-1 and TRBJ2-1; 15 positions match TRBD2. Germline trimming cut 7 bases from V and 8 bases from J; bases unmatched to any gene: 3. CDR3 size: 13 residues. Germline loops: CDR1 SQVTM, CDR2 ANQGSEA. CDR3 amino acids: CSAGLAGGYEQFF. The DNA of the CDR3 is TGCAGCGCCGGACTAGCGGGGGGGTATGAGCAGTTCTTC.

The V and J genes are TRBV7-2 and TRBJ2-7, with TRBD1 matching over 8 bases. The CDR3 sequence is 14 residues long. The V segment lost 5 bases and the J segment 3 bases; nucleotides outside the gene matches: 6. Germline CDR1 reads SGHTA; CDR2 reads FQGNSA. The DNA for the CDR3 is TGTGCCAGCAGCCCCTCGACAGGGGACTACGAGCAGTACTTC. It translates to CASSPSTGDYEQYF.

This clonotype was recorded a few times. The chain couples TRBV5-1 to TRBJ2-2; 11 nucleotides match TRBD2. The CDR3 totals 16 residues. V was pared by 1 base and J by 4 bases, with 3 bases of the junction left unmatched. Germline CDR1 and CDR2: SGHRS and YFSETQ. CDR3 in amino acids: CASSLTSGSGTGELFF. The CDR3 region has the DNA TGCGCCAGCAGCTTGACTAGCGGGAGTGGCACCGGGGAGCTGTTTTTT.

This clonotype occurred a few times. CDR3 residues: CASSFGGWGNTEAFF. The CDR3 nucleotides are TGTGCCAGCAGTTTTGGGGGGTGGGGGAACACTGAAGCTTTCTTT. This rearrangement joins TRBV12-3 or TRBV12-4 to TRBJ1-1, with D possibly matching TRBD1 (5 bases). CDR3 length: 15 amino acids. V lost 3 bases and J 1 base, leaving 12 bases between the germline ends.

This CDR3 reads CASKPLAGSTDTQYF. The CDR3 DNA reads TGTGCCAGCAAACCGTTAGCGGGAAGCACAGATACGCAGTATTTT. The chain carries TRBV6-4 and TRBJ2-3; 8 bases map to TRBD2. CDR3 length: 15 residues. CDR1 and CDR2 (germline): MRHNA, SNTAGT. With V trimmed by 7 bases and J by 0 bases, 6 bases remained unmatched.

This chain connects TRBV27 to TRBJ1-5, with TRBD1 matching 7 bases. The CDR3 runs to 16 residues. Looked up from germline, CDR1 is MNHEY and CDR2 is SMNVEV (reference sequence). V trimming: 5 bases; J trimming: 3 bases; junction bases outside the gene matches: 10. The CDR3 is CASSPLPGQINQPQHF. The CDR3 DNA is TGTGCCAGCAGTCCCCTCCCGGGACAGATCAATCAGCCCCAGCATTTT.